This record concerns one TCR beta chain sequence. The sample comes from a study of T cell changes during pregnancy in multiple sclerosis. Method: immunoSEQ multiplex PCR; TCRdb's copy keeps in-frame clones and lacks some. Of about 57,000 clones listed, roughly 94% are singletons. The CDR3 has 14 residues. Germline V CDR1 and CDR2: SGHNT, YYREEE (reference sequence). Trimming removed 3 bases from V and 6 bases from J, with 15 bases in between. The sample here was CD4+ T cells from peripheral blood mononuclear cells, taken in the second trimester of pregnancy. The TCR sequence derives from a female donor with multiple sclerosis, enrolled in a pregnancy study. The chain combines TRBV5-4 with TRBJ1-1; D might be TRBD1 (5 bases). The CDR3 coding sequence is TGTGCCAGCAGCTCGGGGACTCGGCAGGCTGAAGCTTTCTTT. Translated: CASSSGTRQAEAFF.